The subject of this entry is one TCR beta chain. Only in-frame clones appear in the TCRdb table, and some are missing; sequencing was by immunoSEQ multiplex PCR. The repertoire has hundreds of thousands of clones, about 86% of them found once; the top ten carry around 3%. The J segment lost 4 bases and the V segment lost 4 bases, leaving 7 bases of the junction unmatched. The CDR3 is made up of 17 amino acids. Germline CDR1 SGHNT, CDR2 YYREEE (reference sequence). These data come from a study of blood T cell repertoires in COVID-19. Study in general: Specimens from acute and convalescent COVID-19 originated in the United States, Italy and Spain.

Assignments of participants to cohorts depended upon their own reported clinical history. The sequenced sample consisted of PBMCs or T cells enriched from blood (not recorded which). The chain links TRBV5-4 to TRBJ2-1; 14 bases are shared with TRBD2. The source is a woman aged 40 to 55 with acute COVID-19. The CDR3 protein is CASSPGLAGGTYNEQFF. CDR3 DNA: TGTGCCAGCAGCCCTGGACTAGCGGGAGGCACATACAATGAGCAGTTCTTC.